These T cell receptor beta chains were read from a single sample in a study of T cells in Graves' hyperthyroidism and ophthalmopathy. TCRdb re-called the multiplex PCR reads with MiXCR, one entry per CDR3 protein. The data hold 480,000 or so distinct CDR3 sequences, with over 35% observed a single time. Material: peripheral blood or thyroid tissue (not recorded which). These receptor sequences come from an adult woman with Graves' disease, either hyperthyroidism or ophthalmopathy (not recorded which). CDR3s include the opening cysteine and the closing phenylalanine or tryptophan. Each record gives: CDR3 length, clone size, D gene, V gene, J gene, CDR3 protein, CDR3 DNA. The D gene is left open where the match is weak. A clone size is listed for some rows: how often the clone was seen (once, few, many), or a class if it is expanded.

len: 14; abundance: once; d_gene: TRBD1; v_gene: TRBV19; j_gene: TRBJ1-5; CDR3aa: CASSQGTENQPQHF; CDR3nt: TGCGCCAGCAGCCAAGGGACAGAGAATCAGCCCCAGCATTTT
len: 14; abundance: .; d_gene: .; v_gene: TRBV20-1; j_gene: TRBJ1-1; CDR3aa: CSAPGRGERTEAFF; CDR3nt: TGCAGTGCTCCCGGTAGGGGGGAGCGGACTGAAGCTTTCTTT
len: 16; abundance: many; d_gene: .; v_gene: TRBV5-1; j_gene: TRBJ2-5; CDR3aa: CASSLIFGLNQETQYF; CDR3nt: TGCGCCAGCAGCTTGATTTTTGGACTAAATCAAGAGACCCAGTACTTC
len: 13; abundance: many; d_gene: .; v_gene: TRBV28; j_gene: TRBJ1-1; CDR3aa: CASSLSGFTEAFF; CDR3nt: TGTGCCAGCAGTTTATCCGGGTTCACTGAAGCTTTCTTT
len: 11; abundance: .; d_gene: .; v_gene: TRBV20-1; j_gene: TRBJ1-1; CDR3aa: CSFIGEREAFF; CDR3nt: TGCAGTTTCATTGGGGAAAGAGAAGCTTTCTTT
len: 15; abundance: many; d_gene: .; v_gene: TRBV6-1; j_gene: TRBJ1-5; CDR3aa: CASSEIWGANQPQHF; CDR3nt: TGTGCCAGCAGTGAAATTTGGGGGGCAAATCAGCCCCAGCATTTT
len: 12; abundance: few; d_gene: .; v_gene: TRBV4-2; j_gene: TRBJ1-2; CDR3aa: CASSQDGQEPIF; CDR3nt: TGTGCCAGCAGCCAAGATGGGCAGGAACCCATTTTC
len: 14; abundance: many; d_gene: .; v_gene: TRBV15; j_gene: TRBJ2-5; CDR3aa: CATSRAKGAETQYF; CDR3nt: TGTGCCACCAGCAGAGCAAAGGGTGCGGAGACCCAGTACTTC
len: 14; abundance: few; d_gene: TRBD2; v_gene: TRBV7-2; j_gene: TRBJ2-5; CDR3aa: CASSLDLAGETQYF; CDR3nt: TGTGCCAGCAGCCTAGATCTAGCGGGAGAGACCCAGTACTTC
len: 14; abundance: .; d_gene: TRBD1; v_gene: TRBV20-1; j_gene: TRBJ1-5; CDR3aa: CSAQDRDVDQPQHF; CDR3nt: TGCAGTGCCCAGGACAGGGATGTCGATCAGCCCCAGCATTTT
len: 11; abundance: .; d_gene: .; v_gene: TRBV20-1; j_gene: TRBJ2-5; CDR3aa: CTATGQETQYF; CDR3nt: TGCACAGCTACGGGACAAGAGACCCAGTACTTC
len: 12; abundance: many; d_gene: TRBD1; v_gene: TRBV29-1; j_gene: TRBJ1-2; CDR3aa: CSVEWTGLGYTF; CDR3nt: TGCAGCGTTGAATGGACAGGGCTAGGCTACACCTTC
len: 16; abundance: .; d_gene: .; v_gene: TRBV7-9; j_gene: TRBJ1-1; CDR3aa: CASSLVSVRMNTEAFF; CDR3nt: TGTGCCAGCAGCTTAGTGTCGGTCAGGATGAACACTGAAGCTTTCTTT
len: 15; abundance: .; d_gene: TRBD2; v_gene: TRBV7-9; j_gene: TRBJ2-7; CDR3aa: CASSFAGLADSEQYF; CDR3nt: TGTGCCAGCAGCTTTGCGGGACTAGCCGACTCCGAGCAGTACTTC
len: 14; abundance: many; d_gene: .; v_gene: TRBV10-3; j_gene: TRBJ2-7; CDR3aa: CAISESGGGYEQYF; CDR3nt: TGTGCCATCAGTGAGTCCGGGGGCGGCTACGAGCAGTACTTC
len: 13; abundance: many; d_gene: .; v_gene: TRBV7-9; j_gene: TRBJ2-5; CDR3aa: CASSRTVQETQYF; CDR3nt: TGTGCCAGCAGCCGGACAGTTCAAGAGACCCAGTACTTC
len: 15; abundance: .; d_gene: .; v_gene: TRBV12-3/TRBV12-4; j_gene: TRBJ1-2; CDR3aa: CASSLQGADRAGYTF; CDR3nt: TGTGCCAGCAGTTTACAGGGAGCGGACAGAGCTGGCTACACCTTC
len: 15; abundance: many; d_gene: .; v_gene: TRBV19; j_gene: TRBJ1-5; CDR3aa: CASSLTGLNNQPQHF; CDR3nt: TGTGCCAGTAGTCTCACAGGCCTCAACAATCAGCCCCAGCATTTT
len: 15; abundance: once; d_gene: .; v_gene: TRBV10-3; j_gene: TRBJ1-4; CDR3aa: CAISERGRGPEKLFF; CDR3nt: TGTGCCATCAGTGAGCGGGGCAGGGGACCTGAAAAACTGTTTTTT
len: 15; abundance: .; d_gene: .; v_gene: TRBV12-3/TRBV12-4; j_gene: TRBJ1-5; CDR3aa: CASSKGSGDSQPQHF; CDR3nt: TGTGCCAGCAGTAAAGGGAGCGGGGATAGTCAGCCCCAGCATTTT